This T cell receptor beta chain was profiled in a study of blood T cell repertoires in COVID-19. For the study at large: Nucleic acid was either cDNA or gDNA, and it came from T cells, B-cell-depleted T cells, or PBMCs.

Study members were between about 18 and 100 years old and lived in 24 US regions. Here immunoSEQ multiplex PCR was the method, and the copy in TCRdb shows in-frame clones only, minus some. The sample lists under 350,000 clones; approximately 84% were seen once. Losses at the gene ends were 2 bases for V and 3 bases for J; bases not matched to a gene: 3. Germline lookup yields CDR1 MGHDK and CDR2 SYGVNS. CDR3 length: 15 residues. Sequencing input: PBMCs or T cells enriched from blood (not recorded which). The receptor's source is a man aged 25-45 years who had recovered from COVID-19. The chain is built from TRBV25-1 and TRBJ2-7; 11 bases map to TRBD1. This CDR3 is CASSEAGTGGYEQYF. The CDR3 DNA reads TGTGCCAGCAGTGAAGCCGGGACAGGGGGCTACGAGCAGTACTTC.